These 13 T cell receptor beta chains originate from one sample sequenced in a study of T cell changes during pregnancy in multiple sclerosis. Assay: immunoSEQ multiplex PCR; the TCRdb copy retains only in-frame clones and omits some. The sample carries about 27,000 clones, approximately 89% recorded once. Specimen: CD8+ T cells from peripheral blood mononuclear cells, collected in the first trimester of pregnancy. Receptors were obtained from a female donor in good health, enrolled as a control in a pregnancy study.

The CDR3 loop is CASSIIGGEQYF. The CDR3 bases are TGTGCCAGTAGTATAATAGGCGGCGAGCAGTACTTC. This chain connects TRBV19 to TRBJ2-7, with no clear D. Germline loops: CDR1 LNHDA, CDR2 SQIVND (reference sequence). CDR3 length equals 12 residues. Trimming took 2 bases from V and 6 from J, leaving 8 bases between them.

This chain uses TRBV19 with TRBJ2-1; possible D gene TRBD1, 6 bases. The V end lost 3 bases, the J end lost 2 bases, and 11 bases lay between the germline ends. The CDR3 length is 15 residues. Germline V gives CDR1 LNHDA, CDR2 SQIVND (reference sequence). This chain's CDR3 is CASSILGTPYNEQFF. In nucleotides, the CDR3 is TGTGCCAGTAGTATCCTGGGGACACCCTACAATGAGCAGTTCTTC.

In this sample, this clone turned up once. This chain links TRBV30 with TRBJ1-2; TRBD1 is a possible D gene (5 bases). V shed 3 bases and J shed 10 bases, with 15 bases lying between them. The CDR3 runs 12 residues. From germline, CDR1 is GTSNPN and CDR2 SVGIG (reference sequence). Here the CDR3 DNA reads TGTGCCTGGAGCGGAGGGGCGCTCGTCTACACCTTC. Protein sequence: CAWSGGALVYTF. Supplemented by reference TRBV30 and TRBJ1-2, the full variable domain reads SQTIHQWPATLVQPVGSPLSLECTVEGTSNPNLYWYRQAAGRGLQLLFYSVGIGQISSEVPQNLSASRPQDRQFILSSKKLLLSDSGFYLCAWSGGALVYTFGSGTRLTVV.

This sequence joins TRBV27 and TRBJ2-2; TRBD1 matches at 9 bases. Trimming cost V 6 bases and J 4 bases; bases outside gene matches: 6. Germline V gene sequence: CDR1 MNHEY, CDR2 SMNVEV (reference sequence). The CDR3 is 15 amino acids. For the CDR3, the DNA is TGTGCCAGCAGCCACGGGACAGGGATCACCGGGGAGCTGTTTTTT. As protein: CASSHGTGITGELFF.

Comment on this clone: A much larger clone sits a single nucleotide away, making a read error possible. The chain is built from TRBV6-1 and TRBJ2-3; 7 bases fit TRBD2. Germline V lookup: CDR1 MNHNS, CDR2 SASEGT. Trimming cost V 3 bases and J 1 base; bases outside gene matches: 1. This CDR3 is 14 amino acids long. CDR3 bases: TGTGCCAGCAGTGACGCGGGGGGCACAGATACGCAGTATTTT. Its translation is CASSDAGGTDTQYF.

The chain joins TRBV5-1 to TRBJ1-1, with D possibly TRBD1 on 5 matching bases. V lost 4 bases and J 8 bases, leaving 9 bases between the germline ends. The germline CDR1 and CDR2 sequences are SGHRS and YFSETQ. CDR3 length: 11 amino acids. CDR3 region: CASSVQGEAFF. The CDR3 nucleotides read TGCGCCAGCAGCGTGCAGGGCGAAGCTTTCTTT.

The rearrangement links TRBV4-1 to TRBJ2-1; D perhaps matches TRBD1 (5 bases). V gave up 4 bases and J gave up 3 bases, with 10 bases separating them. The CDR3 sequence is 14 residues long. Germline V gives CDR1 MGHRA, CDR2 YSYEKL. The CDR3 nucleotides are TGCGCCAGCAGCCCCCAGGGTCTCTACAATGAGCAGTTCTTC. It specifies CASSPQGLYNEQFF.

The genes are TRBV28 and TRBJ1-2; D uncertain. V lost 5 bases and J lost 8, with 12 bases in between. In germline, CDR1 is MDHEN, CDR2 SYDVKM. The CDR3 covers 12 residues. CDR3 residues: CASSVILKGYTF. Here the CDR3 DNA reads TGTGCCAGCAGTGTAATACTTAAGGGCTACACCTTC.

The chain employs TRBV11-3 and TRBJ2-7; D ambiguous. CDR1 and CDR2 (germline): SGHNT, YENEEA. The V end lost 4 bases, the J end lost 3 bases, and 10 bases lay between the germline ends. The CDR3 has 13 residues. The CDR3 sequence is CASSSYSDYEQYF. Here the CDR3 DNA reads TGTGCCAGCAGCTCTTACAGTGACTACGAGCAGTACTTC. The complete variable domain, with remaining parts taken from reference TRBV11-3 and TRBJ2-7, reads EAGVVQSPRYKIIEKKQPVAFWCNPISGHNTLYWYLQNLGQGPELLIRYENEEAVDDSQLPKDRFSAERLKGVDSTLKIQPAELGDSAVYLCASSSYSDYEQYFGPGTRLTVT.

V and J are TRBV4-3 and TRBJ1-3, with D possibly being TRBD1 (6 bases). Germline values: CDR1 LGHNA, CDR2 YSLEER. The ends were cut back, 0 bases at V and 4 bases at J, with 13 bases in the middle. The CDR3 loop spans 16 amino acids. The CDR3: CASSQDSGARGNTIYF. CDR3 bases: TGCGCCAGCAGCCAAGATTCAGGGGCGCGGGGAAACACCATATATTTT.

The chain is built from TRBV5-6 and TRBJ2-1; TRBD1 is a possible D gene (5 bases). CDR1 is SGHDT and CDR2 is YYEEEE in the germline V gene. This CDR3 is built from 16 residues. V lost 1 base to trimming and J lost 1 base, with 12 bases between them. The DNA of the CDR3 is TGTGCCAGCAGCTTGAGTAGGCAGGGTTCCTACAATGAGCAGTTCTTC. Translated, it gives CASSLSRQGSYNEQFF.

The chain recombines TRBV6-5 with TRBJ2-3; D is undetermined. V was cut by 7 bases and J by 6 bases, with 8 bases left in between. The CDR3 consists of 11 residues. CDR1 is MNHEY and CDR2 is SVGAGI in the germline V gene. CDR3 nucleotides: TGTGCCAGCATTGGCCTTGATACGCAGTATTTT. Its protein product is CASIGLDTQYF.

The genes are TRBV27 and TRBJ2-3, with 9 bases aligning to TRBD2. The CDR3 covers 14 residues. Trimming removed 5 bases from V and 3 bases from J; junction bases left unmatched: 3. Germline V gene lookup returns CDR1 MNHEY and CDR2 SMNVEV (reference sequence). The CDR3 DNA is TGTGCCAGCAGTCGGACTAGCGCGACAGATACGCAGTATTTT. It is translated as CASSRTSATDTQYF.